This T cell receptor beta chain was documented in a study of cytomegalovirus exposure and HLA in healthy donors. Notes on the study in general: A later analysis reportedly found that, within productive TCRs, an Asian-associated ancestry cluster had fewer N-insertions than the mean observed across the approximately 700 donors.

Germline CDR1 and CDR2: SGDLS and YYNGEE. Trimming cost V 1 base and J 2 bases, with 14 bases left between them. The CDR3 contains 16 residues. A multiplex PCR was run with 60 Vbeta primers and 13 Jbeta primers. Produced via immunoSEQ multiplex PCR; TCRdb's table is partial and in-frame only. The sample includes approximately 170,000 clones, 78% of them seen just once. This clone has a single count. What it binds is unknown. The sequenced sample was PBMCs. This chain joins TRBV9 and TRBJ2-3; TRBD1 is a possible D gene (6 bases). The receptor was derived from a woman between 40 and 50 years old in good health and CMV-seropositive. Written as DNA, the CDR3 is TGTGCCAGCAGCGTACGGGACACAGCCTACACAGATACGCAGTATTTT. This translates into CASSVRDTAYTDTQYF.